Sequencing of this T cell receptor (beta chain) was carried out in a study of regulatory T cells in long-lasting Graves disease (dated by TCRdb to 2020 to 2022). General notes on the study: Patients with newly diagnosed Graves' disease had been on antithyroid drugs for under 3 months. Persistent Graves' disease patients were compared with newly diagnosed Graves' disease patients by peripheral blood TCR sequencing and RNA sequencing. The study took place in China and was registered as a clinical trial. A total of around 35 samples underwent TCR sequencing: roughly 13 from persistent and approximately 20 from newly diagnosed Graves' disease patients. Summary of the overall study and its limitations: Sequencing and analysis were limited to the TCR beta chain. More public clonotypes were shared among persistent patients (fewer than 3,000) than among newly diagnosed patients (roughly 960). Compared with newly diagnosed patients, persistent Graves' disease patients had lower TCR Shannon entropy and fewer highly expanded clones, which suggests clonal expansion. Persistent disease showed preferential use of TRBV28, TRBJ1-2 and TRBJ2-5, whereas newly diagnosed disease favored TRBV20-1 and TRBJ2-1. The study examined only peripheral blood because the primary lesion, thyroid tissue, could not be accessed. The authors noted that the small sample size was a limitation that may lower accuracy.

The library came from multiplex PCR. Sequencing relied on an Illumina HiSeq 4000. CDR3 regions were amplified by Arm-PCR with iRepertoire HTBI primers to construct TCR beta libraries. Gel purification was performed on PCR products prior to sequencing. Turning to the authors' computational methods: A total of some 60 TRBV and more than twelve TRBJ segments were identified across samples and were used for gene usage analysis of CDR3 amino acid clonotypes. COPE and FqMerger were used to merge filtered high-quality paired reads into contigs. BLAST was used to align contigs to IMGT TRBV, TRBD and TRBJ reference genes, and CDR3 was defined according to IMGT. Highly expanded clones were defined as clonotypes with a frequency above 0.1%. Shannon entropy was used to measure repertoire diversity, and the Gini coefficient was used to measure V-J evenness. Clonotypes shared by more than one individual were considered public. The raw public data were reprocessed by TCRdb itself: fastp quality trimming at Q25, MiXCR clonotype calling, in-frame beta chains only. Each CDR3 protein gets just one entry, which takes the most common genes and DNA from the rows behind it. For this entry, the V and J calls and clone size follow TCRdb and not the study's own pipeline. The sample includes 250,000 or so distinct CDR3 sequences, with 20% to 25% observed a single time. The ten largest account for approximately 14% of the sample.

Including cysteine and phenylalanine, the CDR3 has 12 amino acids. The retained sequence is limited to the CDR3, 36 bases, with the frame set at the first base. V loses 5 bases, J loses 4 bases, and the germline ends lie 4 bases apart. CDR1 and CDR2 (KGHDR, SFDVKD) derive from the germline V gene. This clonotype has more than one count but fewer than ten. Its antigen is not yet known. One base away there is no much larger clone; base qualities are not given. What this sample's time point label stands for: newly diagnosed GD, antithyroid drugs for less than 3 months. RNA was extracted from PBMCs in TRIzol for both TCR sequencing and RNA sequencing. The diagnosis of Graves' disease followed American Thyroid Association guidelines. Patients were recruited from an endocrinology department in Xi'an, China. Each patient gave approximately 8.8 milliliters of peripheral blood, collected in an EDTA anticoagulant tube. Ficoll Paque Plus density gradient separation was used to isolate PBMCs, and no additional T cell sorting was done. An Agilent 2100 Bioanalyzer and agarose gel were used to assess RNA quality, and a NanoDrop 2000 was used to measure RNA concentration.

The material was peripheral blood mononuclear cells (PBMCs), obtained at new diagnosis, from a patient treated with antithyroid drugs. The receptor was isolated from a female donor with Graves disease. The chain was built from TRBV24-1 and TRBJ2-2; no D gene is confidently identified. The CDR3 loop reads CATSARTGELFF. The nucleotide sequence is TGTGCCACCAGTGCGCGCACCGGGGAGCTGTTTTTT.